Presented here are 22 T cell receptor beta chains from one specimen sequenced in a study of blood T cell repertoires in COVID-19. Sequencing was performed with immunoSEQ multiplex PCR; in TCRdb, only in-frame clones are kept and a portion is missing. The data contain about 130,000 clones, 70% to 90% of them singletons. Material: peripheral blood. Receptors were obtained from a woman aged 45 to 65 with acute or convalescent COVID-19.

The rearrangement links TRBV20-1 to TRBJ2-7, with D unresolved. V gave up 3 bases and J gave up 4 bases, with 13 bases separating them. Germline lookup yields CDR1 DFQATT and CDR2 SNEGSKA (reference sequence). This CDR3 is 13 amino acids long. CDR3 sequence reads: CSASKSVRYEQYF. The CDR3 DNA sequence: TGCAGTGCTAGTAAGTCGGTTCGGTACGAGCAGTACTTC.

This sequence joins TRBV27 and TRBJ1-1, with TRBD1 as a possible D gene (5 bases). In germline, CDR1 is MNHEY, CDR2 SMNVEV (reference sequence). The CDR3 spans 14 residues. Trimming stripped 6 bases from V and 0 bases from J, with 11 bases between. The CDR3 region is CASSSPGLNTEAFF. As DNA, the CDR3 is TGTGCCAGCAGCTCACCAGGGCTGAACACTGAAGCTTTCTTT.

V gene TRBV9 combines with J gene TRBJ2-3; 7 bases are shared with TRBD2. This CDR3 comprises 15 residues. The V segment lost 0 bases and the J segment 5 bases; nucleotides outside the gene matches: 6. CDR1 and CDR2 from the germline V gene are SGDLS and YYNGEE. The CDR3 DNA follows: TGTGCCAGCAGCGTAGCGGGAGGTTCGGTAGATACGCAGTATTTT. Protein sequence: CASSVAGGSVDTQYF.

About this clone itself: Other nucleotide sequences in the sample specify the same CDR3. The chain couples TRBV7-9 to TRBJ2-5; weak D call: TRBD2 (5 bases). Germline V gene lookup returns CDR1 SEHNR and CDR2 FQNEAQ (reference sequence). The CDR3 consists of 14 residues. With 1 base removed from V and 2 bases from J, the gap between germline ends came to 8 bases. The CDR3 loop is CASSLGSGQETQYF. The CDR3 region has the DNA TGTGCCAGCAGCTTAGGGTCGGGGCAAGAGACCCAGTACTTC.

The chain joins TRBV4-1 to TRBJ2-3; 15 bases align to TRBD2. The germline CDR1 and CDR2 sequences are MGHRA and YSYEKL. This CDR3 comprises 17 residues. V trimming: 4 bases; J trimming: 0 bases; junction bases outside the gene matches: 2. Written as DNA, the CDR3 is TGCGCCAGCAGCCGCGGACTAGCGGGGGGGAGCACAGATACGCAGTATTTT. This encodes CASSRGLAGGSTDTQYF.

The rearrangement links TRBV7-9 to TRBJ1-2; no definite D call. V lost 2 bases and J lost 2, with 3 bases in between. The CDR3 sequence is 12 residues long. The germline CDR1 and CDR2 sequences are SEHNR and FQNEAQ (reference sequence). The CDR3 DNA reads TGTGCCAGCAGCTTACCGAACTATGGCTACACCTTC. The encoded protein is CASSLPNYGYTF.

The rearrangement joins TRBV4-2 to TRBJ2-1, with 13 positions matching TRBD2. This CDR3 spans 16 amino acids. Germline V gives CDR1 LGHNA, CDR2 YNFKEQ. V gave up 3 bases and J gave up 6 bases; unmatched junction bases: 5. CDR3 nucleotides: TGTGCCAGCAGCCACGCGGGGACTAGCGGGATCAATGAGCAGTTCTTC. Protein product: CASSHAGTSGINEQFF.

This rearrangement joins TRBV5-1 to TRBJ1-1; D might be TRBD1 (6 bases). V was cut by 4 bases and J by 3 bases, with 10 bases left in between. This CDR3 region has 13 residues. The germline V gene encodes CDR1 SGHRS and CDR2 YFSETQ. The CDR3 DNA reads TGCGCCAGCAGCCTGGGGGCTGACACTGAAGCTTTCTTT. Its protein product is CASSLGADTEAFF.

The V call is TRBV30, the J call TRBJ1-5; TRBD1 matches 9 bases. The germline gives CDR1 GTSNPN, CDR2 SVGIG (reference sequence). The CDR3 is 16 residues long. The V gene end was trimmed by 3 bases and the J gene end by 4 bases; junction bases not matched to a gene: 10. The CDR3 spells CAWRPLGQGGNQPQHF. The CDR3 bases are TGTGCCTGGAGACCCTTGGGACAGGGCGGGAATCAGCCCCAGCATTTT. Based on the CDR3 plus reference TRBV30 and TRBJ1-5, the full variable domain is SQTIHQWPATLVQPVGSPLSLECTVEGTSNPNLYWYRQAAGRGLQLLFYSVGIGQISSEVPQNLSASRPQDRQFILSSKKLLLSDSGFYLCAWRPLGQGGNQPQHFGDGTRLSIL.

This clone was observed once. V gene TRBV13 combines with J gene TRBJ2-4; TRBD2 matches at 9 bases. This CDR3 has 21 amino acids. Germline CDR1 is PRHDT and CDR2 is FYEKMQ (reference sequence). V shed 2 bases, J shed 2 bases, and the junction held 19 bases outside the gene matches. CDR3 residues: CASSLQSRAGGRMSSKNIQYF. The CDR3 DNA reads as TGTGCCAGCAGCTTACAGTCCCGCGCGGGGGGGCGGATGAGTTCCAAAAACATTCAGTACTTC.

The rearrangement uses TRBV6-2 or TRBV6-3 and TRBJ2-5; the D gene is possibly TRBD2 (5 bases). Trimming removed 4 bases from V and 5 bases from J, with 17 bases in between. In germline, CDR1 is MNHEY, CDR2 SVGEGT. This CDR3 has 15 residues. The CDR3 nucleotides read TGTGCCAGCAGTTCCCCAGGACCGAGGAGGGAGACCCAGTACTTC. Translating gives CASSSPGPRRETQYF.

This clone has only a few counts. This chain's CDR3 is CASSYSGAYGYTF. The CDR3 nucleotides read TGTGCCAGCAGTTATAGTGGGGCCTATGGCTACACCTTC. The chain has TRBV6-2 or TRBV6-3 and TRBJ1-2, with a tentative D call TRBD1 (5 bases). Germline V gives CDR1 MNHEY, CDR2 SVGEGT. Deletions cut 3 bases from V and 4 bases from J, with 9 bases between. The CDR3 covers 13 residues.

The chain employs TRBV6-5 and TRBJ1-3; TRBD1 might be the D (5 bases). This CDR3 comprises 15 residues. In germline, CDR1 is MNHEY, CDR2 SVGAGI. V shed 7 bases and J shed 0 bases, with 13 bases lying between them. CDR3 nucleotide sequence: TGTGCCAGCAAAAAGGACATCTACTCTGGAAACACCATATATTTT. Residues: CASKKDIYSGNTIYF.

V usage is TRBV7-6 and J usage is TRBJ2-1, with 8 bases matching TRBD2. The V gene's germline CDR1 is SGHVS and CDR2 FNYEAQ. The V and J ends lost 5 bases and 9 bases, in that order; junction bases with no gene match: 12. The CDR3 extends over 15 amino acids. In nucleotides, the CDR3 is TGTGCCAGCAGCCTTTCCAGCGGGGGAGTGGTTGAGCAGTTCTTC. This encodes CASSLSSGGVVEQFF.

The chain combines TRBV4-1 with TRBJ1-5, with 10 bases matching TRBD1. The J segment lost 5 bases and the V segment lost 1 base, leaving 5 bases of the junction unmatched. There are 16 residues in the CDR3. The germline V gene has CDR1 MGHRA and CDR2 YSYEKL. The CDR3 DNA reads TGCGCCAGCAGCCAAGCGAGGACAGGGGGAGATCAGCCCCAGCATTTT. Translation: CASSQARTGGDQPQHF.

The chain carries TRBV5-4 and TRBJ1-4; no firm D call. CDR1 and CDR2 (germline): SGHNT, YYREEE (reference sequence). CDR3 length: 14 amino acids. V was clipped by 0 bases and J by 3 bases, with 6 bases between them. The CDR3 DNA is TGTGCCAGCAGCTTGGCCGGGGCTAATGAAAAACTGTTTTTT. It codes for CASSLAGANEKLFF.

The chain couples TRBV3-1 (or the pseudogene TRBV3-2) to TRBJ2-3, with D tentatively TRBD2 (5 bases). Germline assignment: CDR1 LGHDT and CDR2 YNNKEL (reference sequence). CDR3 length: 12 residues. The V end lost 7 bases, the J end lost 7 bases, and 12 bases lay between the germline ends. CDR3 residues: CASTNAGNTQYF. The CDR3 DNA is TGTGCCAGCACCAACGCGGGCAATACGCAGTATTTT.

CDR3 DNA sequence: TGCGCCAGCAATGATAACTCTGGCAATCAGCCCCAGCATTTT. Translating gives CASNDNSGNQPQHF. The rearrangement uses TRBV10-2 and TRBJ1-5; D gene ambiguous. V lost 7 bases and J 2 bases, leaving 12 bases between the germline ends. CDR1 and CDR2 (germline): WSHSY, SAAADI. CDR3 length equals 14 residues.

Here the CDR3 DNA reads TGCAGCGTTAGAGCGGGAGTAATCTACAATGAGCAGTTCTTC. Residues: CSVRAGVIYNEQFF. The genes are TRBV29-1 and TRBJ2-1; 8 bases match TRBD2. The CDR3 consists of 14 residues. J was trimmed by 3 bases and V by 5 bases; bases with no gene match: 6. Germline CDR1 is SQVTM and CDR2 is ANQGSEA.

This clone was observed a handful of times. V is TRBV15 and J is TRBJ2-5; 10 bases align to TRBD1. Germline CDR1 reads LNHNV; CDR2 reads YYDKDF (reference sequence). V dropped 5 bases and J dropped 2; count of bases not matched to a gene: 8. The CDR3 runs to 16 residues. CDR3 DNA sequence: TGTGCCACCAGCGGCCGGGACAGGGGCCCTCAAGAGACCCAGTACTTC. Translated: CATSGRDRGPQETQYF.

The genes are TRBV6-5 and TRBJ1-2; 7 positions agree with TRBD1. Germline V lookup: CDR1 MNHEY, CDR2 SVGAGI. Trimming at V came to 0 bases and at J to 1 base, leaving 2 bases not matched to a gene. The CDR3 length is 15 residues. CDR3 sequence (DNA): TGTGCCAGCAGTTACTCCTACAGGGGTAACTATGGCTACACCTTC. Amino acids: CASSYSYRGNYGYTF.

This rearrangement joins TRBV5-1 to TRBJ2-5; D is uncertain. V lost 4 bases and J 5 bases, leaving 9 bases between the germline ends. This CDR3 is 12 amino acids long. Germline V gives CDR1 SGHRS, CDR2 YFSETQ. CDR3 in amino acids: CASSSSLETQYF. CDR3 coding DNA: TGCGCCAGCAGCAGCTCACTGGAGACCCAGTACTTC.